The 2 T cell receptor beta chains given below trace back to one sample, sequenced in a study of cytomegalovirus exposure and HLA in healthy donors. 13 Jbeta primers and 60 Vbeta primers were used for the PCR. TCRdb keeps only in-frame clones here, not all; method: immunoSEQ multiplex PCR. The repertoire consists of fewer than 250,000 clones, with roughly 84% occurring once and the leading ten covering 1.4%. The sample consisted of PBMCs. The receptors here all came from a girl aged 10 to 17 in good health and CMV-seronegative.

This chain links TRBV19 with TRBJ1-2; possibly TRBD1 for D (5 bases). Trimming took 1 base from V and 4 from J, leaving 10 bases between them. The germline V gene encodes CDR1 LNHDA and CDR2 SQIVND (reference sequence). This CDR3 region has 14 residues. The chain's CDR3 is CASSIVAGGYGYTF. CDR3 nucleotides: TGTGCCAGTAGTATAGTGGCCGGGGGCTATGGCTACACCTTC.

The chain joins TRBV6-5 to TRBJ2-7; D perhaps matches TRBD1 (6 bases). Germline CDR1 and CDR2: MNHEY and SVGAGI. V was cut by 5 bases and J by 5 bases, with 16 bases left in between. This CDR3 is 14 amino acids long. The CDR3 is CASSEGRGINEQYF. The CDR3 DNA follows: TGTGCCAGCAGTGAAGGCAGGGGCATAAACGAGCAGTACTTC.